This T cell receptor (beta chain) was captured in a study of T cells after yellow fever vaccination. General observations from the study: Once the booster was given, most primary-vaccination clones reappeared, at roughly 96% for CD4 and more than 85% for CD8. Across the CD4 and CD8 compartments, a small share of clonotypes was present in both.

This CDR3 has 15 amino acids. V was clipped by 1 base and J by 4 bases; unmatched bases: 4. Germline values: CDR1 SGHTA, CDR2 FQGNSA. Conversion of TCR transcripts into cDNA relied on 5'RACE template switching, which added a universal primer site and UMIs. TCRdb called the 5' RACE reads again in MiXCR, with one record for every CDR3 protein. The sample shows about 630,000 distinct CDR3 sequences, approximately 13% of them seen only once. A word on this clonotype: What it recognizes is unknown.

The receptor was isolated from a man aged 25 to 40 who received the YFV17D yellow fever vaccine. This chain links TRBV7-2 with TRBJ1-3; 7 nucleotides match TRBD1. The sample was PBMCs, taken on the day of the yellow fever booster vaccination. The CDR3 bases are TGTGCCAGCAGCTTAGGCGGGACAGCCGGAAACACCATATATTTT. Translated: CASSLGGTAGNTIYF.